This T cell receptor beta chain was found in a study of Ad26.COV2.S vaccination and SARS-CoV-2 variants. The overall study: Donor got 5x10^10 or 1x10^11 viral particles of Ad26.COV2.S.

Produced via immunoSEQ multiplex PCR; TCRdb's table is partial and in-frame only. This repertoire shows about 240,000 clones, 88% found once; its top ten account for over 8.5%. Treatment reported: about 20 received Ad26.COV2.S at low or high dose, single or two shots; about 5 received placebo; per-sample allocation not given. Specimen acquisition occurred on day 63 following the initial vaccine or placebo injection. The clonotype was recovered from a person between 18 and 65 years old who received the Ad26.COV2.S COVID-19 vaccine or a placebo. The sample in question was peripheral blood, obtained in a trial of Ad26.COV2.S vaccine versus placebo.

The CDR3 protein is CASSFGLAGTGETQYF. The CDR3 nucleotides are TGTGCCAGCAGCTTCGGACTAGCGGGTACCGGGGAGACCCAGTACTTC. The chain has TRBV5-6 and TRBJ2-5, with 11 positions matching TRBD2. Germline V gives CDR1 SGHDT, CDR2 YYEEEE. The CDR3 extends over 16 amino acids. J was trimmed by 5 bases and V by 2 bases; bases with no gene match: 8.